This passage covers 14 T cell receptor beta chains from one sample sequenced in a study of Graves' ophthalmopathy and Graves' hyperthyroidism. CDR3 regions of TCR beta were amplified from RNA transcripts. Second-round multiplex PCR followed a first-round RT-PCR using HTBI primers. TCRdb processed the multiplex PCR reads anew with MiXCR; each CDR3 protein has one entry. Of around 1,200,000 distinct CDR3 sequences listed, 36% are singletons. The source material was peripheral blood or thyroid tissue (not recorded which). These receptors were collected from an adult man with Graves' hyperthyroidism.

The sample holds a few counts of this clonotype. The chain has TRBV20-1 and TRBJ2-7; D perhaps matches TRBD2 (5 bases). Germline CDR1 DFQATT, CDR2 SNEGSKA (reference sequence). This CDR3 has 15 residues. V was cut by 0 bases and J by 1 base, with 13 bases left in between. The CDR3 spells CSARDEGRISYEQYF. CDR3 sequence (DNA): TGCAGTGCTAGAGATGAGGGTCGGATTTCCTACGAGCAGTACTTC.

This clonotype was observed a few times. V is TRBV4-1 and J is TRBJ2-7; TRBD1 is a possible D gene (6 bases). V was trimmed by 2 bases and J by 7 bases, leaving 18 bases between them. Germline CDR1 MGHRA, CDR2 YSYEKL. This CDR3 region has 15 residues. CDR3 nucleotides: TGCGCCAGCAGCCAAAAGGGGGACAACAGGGTTGAGCAGTACTTC. It yields the protein CASSQKGDNRVEQYF.

This clonotype has ten or more counts. This chain uses TRBV10-3 with TRBJ1-1; D is ambiguous. Germline CDR1 is ENHRY and CDR2 is SYGVKD. The CDR3 is made up of 13 amino acids. Trimming took off 3 bases at V and 1 base at J, with 6 bases between the two ends. The CDR3 nucleotides read TGTGCCATCAGTGACGGCGAGAACACTGAAGCTTTCTTT. Encoded protein: CAISDGENTEAFF.

This clonotype was seen just once. This chain connects TRBV7-2 to TRBJ1-4; D perhaps matches TRBD1 (6 bases). Germline V gives CDR1 SGHTA, CDR2 FQGNSA. V gave up 5 bases and J gave up 3 bases, with 13 bases separating them. The CDR3 has 15 residues. The CDR3 loop is CASSIKQGPNEKLFF. The CDR3 DNA follows: TGTGCCAGCAGCATAAAACAGGGTCCTAATGAAAAACTGTTTTTT.

This chain uses TRBV7-8 with TRBJ1-6; 8 nucleotides line up with TRBD1. This CDR3 has 18 residues. Germline loops: CDR1 SGHVS, CDR2 FQNEAQ. The V and J ends lost 3 bases and 3 bases, in that order; junction bases with no gene match: 10. The CDR3 coding sequence is TGTGCCAGCAGCTTTCCGACAGGGGAATTGGGCTATAATTCACCCCTCCACTTT. Translated: CASSFPTGELGYNSPLHF. The full variable domain, in which reference TRBV7-8 and TRBJ1-6 provide the parts outside the CDR3, is GAGVSQSPRYKVAKRGQDVALRCDPISGHVSLFWYQQALGQGPEFLTYFQNEAQLDKSGLPSDRFFAERPEGSVSTLKIQRTQQEDSAVYLCASSFPTGELGYNSPLHFGNGTRLTVT.

This clonotype occurred many times. This chain joins TRBV7-2 and TRBJ1-1; D perhaps matches TRBD1 (5 bases). From germline, CDR1 is SGHTA and CDR2 FQGNSA. This CDR3 has 13 residues. Between the trimmed V and J ends, which lost 6 bases and 0 bases, there was a span of 8 bases. The CDR3 loop reads CASRRGMNTEAFF. In DNA, the CDR3 is TGTGCCAGCAGACGGGGGATGAACACTGAAGCTTTCTTT.

This clonotype was recorded a few times. The chain links TRBV7-3 to TRBJ1-1; D is unresolved. V was pared by 2 bases and J by 0 bases, with 13 bases between. Germline V gives CDR1 SGHTA, CDR2 FQGTGA. The CDR3 is 16 amino acids. CDR3 region: CASSLAVWQLNTEAFF. The CDR3 DNA reads TGTGCCAGCAGCTTAGCAGTTTGGCAGCTGAACACTGAAGCTTTCTTT.

This clonotype was recorded many times. This rearrangement joins TRBV5-1 to TRBJ1-4, with 8 bases lining up with TRBD1. V gave up 4 bases and J gave up 3 bases; unmatched junction bases: 8. The germline gives CDR1 SGHRS, CDR2 YFSETQ. CDR3 length: 16 amino acids. This CDR3 is CASSRGQGSSNEKLFF. CDR3 bases: TGCGCCAGCAGCCGAGGACAGGGTTCGTCTAATGAAAAACTGTTTTTT. The variable domain in full, with the rest retrieved from reference TRBV5-1 and TRBJ1-4, is KAGVTQTPRYLIKTRGQQVTLSCSPISGHRSVSWYQQTPGQGLQFLFEYFSETQRNKGNFPGRFSGRQFSNSRSEMNVSTLELGDSALYLCASSRGQGSSNEKLFFGSGTQLSVL.

There are a few counts of this clonotype. One junction end does not reproduce the germline sequence, and a read error may be involved. The V and J genes are TRBV9 and TRBJ2-7; 9 bases match TRBD2. The CDR3 sequence is 14 residues long. Germline lookup yields CDR1 SGDLS and CDR2 YYNGEE. The CDR3 loop reads CASSETSGTYEQCF. As DNA, the CDR3 is TGTGCCAGCAGCGAGACTAGCGGCACCTACGAGCAGTGCTTC.

This clonotype occurred many times. The chain is built from TRBV29-1 and TRBJ2-5; 7 bases map to TRBD2. Trimming cost V 0 bases and J 4 bases; bases outside gene matches: 14. CDR3 length equals 17 residues. CDR1 SQVTM and CDR2 ANQGSEA come from the germline V gene. The CDR3 DNA sequence: TGCAGCGTTGAAGACGGATCCTGGACCGGGAGGAGAGAGACCCAGTACTTC. This encodes CSVEDGSWTGRRETQYF.

The table lists this clonotype with many counts. This chain links TRBV20-1 with TRBJ2-5; D not certain. The CDR3 has 12 residues. Germline V gives CDR1 DFQATT, CDR2 SNEGSKA (reference sequence). V lost 8 bases, J lost 5 bases, and 15 bases lay in between. The CDR3 is CSTVSLSETQYF. In DNA form, the CDR3 reads TGCAGTACAGTTAGCCTTAGTGAGACCCAGTACTTC.

A word on this clonotype: An end of the junction does not agree with germline; a read error may underlie this. The chain couples TRBV2 to TRBJ2-7; 7 bases are a match to TRBD1. This CDR3 has 17 residues. Germline CDR1 SNHLY, CDR2 FYNNEI. CDR3 DNA: TGTGCCACCAGTGATTTGCCGTGGGTGACAGGGCCCTACGAGCAGTACTTC. Translated: CATSDLPWVTGPYEQYF.

The V call is TRBV20-1, the J call TRBJ1-5; 8 bases fit TRBD1. V trimming: 6 bases; J trimming: 2 bases; junction bases outside the gene matches: 9. This CDR3 is 15 amino acids long. Germline V gene data show CDR1 as DFQATT and CDR2 as SNEGSKA (reference sequence). The CDR3 sequence is CSAERAGGGNQPQHF. DNA for the CDR3: TGCAGTGCCGAGAGAGCAGGGGGCGGCAATCAGCCCCAGCATTTT.

A few counts support this clonotype. The rearrangement uses TRBV4-3 and TRBJ1-6; 7 bases line up with TRBD1. Losses at the gene ends were 1 base for V and 12 bases for J; bases not matched to a gene: 12. Looked up from germline, CDR1 is LGHNA and CDR2 is YSLEER. The CDR3 is 16 residues long. DNA for the CDR3: TGCGCCAGCAGCCAAGCGGGGGTAGGGACAGTGAGACCCCTCCACTTT. This gives the protein CASSQAGVGTVRPLHF.